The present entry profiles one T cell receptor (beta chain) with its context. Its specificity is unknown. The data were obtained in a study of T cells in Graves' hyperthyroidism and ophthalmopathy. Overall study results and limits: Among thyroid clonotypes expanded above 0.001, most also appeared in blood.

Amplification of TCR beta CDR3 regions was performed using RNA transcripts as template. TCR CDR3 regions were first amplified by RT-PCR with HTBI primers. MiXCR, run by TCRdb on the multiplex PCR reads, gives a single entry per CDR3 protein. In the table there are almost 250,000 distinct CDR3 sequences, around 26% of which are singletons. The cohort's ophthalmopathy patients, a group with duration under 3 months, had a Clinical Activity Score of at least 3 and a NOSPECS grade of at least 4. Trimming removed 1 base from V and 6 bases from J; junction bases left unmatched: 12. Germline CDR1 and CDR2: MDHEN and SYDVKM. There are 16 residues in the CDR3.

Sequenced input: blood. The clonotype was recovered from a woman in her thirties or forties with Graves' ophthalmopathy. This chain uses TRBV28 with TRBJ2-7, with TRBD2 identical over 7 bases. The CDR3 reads CASSLSSGLGHTEQYF. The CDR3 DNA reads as TGTGCCAGCAGTTTATCCTCCGGACTAGGTCATACCGAGCAGTACTTC.